Following are 15 T cell receptor beta chains from one sample sequenced in a study of shared clonotypes between healthy human individuals. The protocol was immunoSEQ multiplex PCR, while the TCRdb copy is restricted to in-frame clones and leaves out a portion. The sample shows roughly 2,500,000 clones, 93% of them seen only once. Specimen: naive CD4+ T cells from PBMCs. The subset was: CD45RA+ positively selected. These receptors all stem from a man aged 18 to 30 in good health. Some clones in this sample may be carry-over from other donors' samples.

The chain employs TRBV7-6 and TRBJ2-3, with D hard to call. Trimming cost V 9 bases and J 5 bases, with 18 bases left between them. Germline CDR1 SGHVS, CDR2 FNYEAQ. The CDR3 extends over 14 amino acids. CDR3 DNA sequence: TGTGCCAGTGTAGTGACCCCCGGAGTAGATACGCAGTATTTT. This encodes CASVVTPGVDTQYF.

This clone was counted once. The gene calls are TRBV6-6 and TRBJ2-1, with D hard to call. Germline CDR1 is MNHNY and CDR2 is SVGAGI (reference sequence). This CDR3 has 14 residues. V dropped 2 bases and J dropped 8 bases, with 13 bases sitting between them. In DNA form, the CDR3 reads TGTGCCAGCAGTTACGGAGCCCACCTTGATGAGCAGTTCTTC. It is translated as CASSYGAHLDEQFF.

In DNA, the CDR3 is TGCGCCAGCAGCACTCGGGGGCCACACACTGAAGCTTTCTTT. Its protein is CASSTRGPHTEAFF. The J gene is TRBJ1-1, the V gene TRBV5-1; D might be TRBD1 (6 bases). CDR3 length: 14 residues. The V gene lost 4 bases and the J gene lost 3 bases, with 13 bases spanning the gap. Germline V lookup: CDR1 SGHRS, CDR2 YFSETQ.

The chain has TRBV7-9 and TRBJ2-2, with D unresolved. Trimming left V 6 bases short and J 4 bases short, with 9 bases between. The CDR3 extends over 13 amino acids. CDR1 SEHNR and CDR2 FQNEAQ come from the germline V gene (reference sequence). The CDR3, as DNA: TGTGCCAGCAGAGACATCCGCACCGGGGAGCTGTTTTTT. Protein product: CASRDIRTGELFF.

On this clone: Different DNA sequences within this sample yield the same CDR3. The CDR3 DNA sequence: TGCGCCAGCAGCGGGGGGAGCTCTGGAAACACCATATATTTT. It specifies CASSGGSSGNTIYF. This chain links TRBV5-1 with TRBJ1-3; possible D gene TRBD1, 5 bases. Looked up from germline, CDR1 is SGHRS and CDR2 is YFSETQ. Trimming pared 4 bases from V and 0 bases from J, leaving 8 bases between. This CDR3 contains 14 residues.

The chain joins TRBV11-2 to TRBJ1-4; D is unresolved. CDR1 and CDR2 (germline): SGHAT, FQNNGV. Trimming took off 1 base at V and 2 bases at J, with 14 bases between the two ends. The CDR3 covers 17 residues. The CDR3 here is CASSLAPGQGTNEKLFF. CDR3 sequence (DNA): TGTGCCAGCAGCTTAGCTCCCGGGCAAGGTACTAATGAAAAACTGTTTTTT.

The chain carries TRBV19 and TRBJ1-5, with a weak D call TRBD1 (6 bases). Germline V gives CDR1 LNHDA, CDR2 SQIVND (reference sequence). Between the trimmed V and J ends, which lost 5 bases and 5 bases, there was a span of 19 bases. This CDR3 is built from 16 residues. CDR3 residues: CASSHPPRGADQPQHF. The CDR3, as DNA: TGTGCCAGTAGTCACCCCCCTCGGGGGGCGGATCAGCCCCAGCATTTT.

This chain links TRBV5-1 with TRBJ2-3, with 7 bases aligning to TRBD2. The CDR3 is 13 amino acids. CDR1 SGHRS and CDR2 YFSETQ come from the germline V gene. The J segment lost 6 bases and the V segment lost 4 bases, leaving 5 bases of the junction unmatched. This chain's CDR3 is CASSLSGIDTQYF. The CDR3 DNA reads TGCGCCAGCAGCCTGAGCGGGATCGATACGCAGTATTTT.

The V and J genes are TRBV11-2 and TRBJ1-2; TRBD1 might be the D (5 bases). The CDR3 sequence is 14 residues long. V was pared by 5 bases and J by 6 bases, with 16 bases between. Germline CDR1 and CDR2: SGHAT and FQNNGV. The CDR3 spells CASSLSRQPHGYTF. CDR3 nucleotide sequence: TGTGCCAGCAGCCTATCCAGACAGCCGCATGGCTACACCTTC.

This rearrangement joins TRBV18 to TRBJ2-2; 9 bases fit TRBD1. J lost 3 bases, V lost 6 bases, and 11 bases had no gene match. Germline CDR1 KGHSH, CDR2 LQKENI. This CDR3 has 17 residues. The CDR3, as DNA: TGTGCCAGCTCGAGGGACAGGGTACGGTTCGACACCGGGGAGCTGTTTTTT. It encodes CASSRDRVRFDTGELFF. Combining the CDR3 with reference TRBV18 and TRBJ2-2 gives the whole variable domain NAGVMQNPRHLVRRRGQEARLRCSPMKGHSHVYWYRQLPEEGLKFMVYLQKENIIDESGMPKERFSAEFPKEGPSILRIQQVVRGDSAAYFCASSRDRVRFDTGELFFGEGSRLTVL.

This sequence joins TRBV14 and TRBJ2-5; D perhaps matches TRBD1 (6 bases). The V gene's germline CDR1 is SGHDN and CDR2 FVKESK. There are 14 residues in the CDR3. Deletions cut 3 bases from V and 6 bases from J, with 14 bases between. The DNA for the CDR3 is TGTGCCAGCAGCCATTTCGCCAGGGACAAGACCCAGTACTTC. Residues: CASSHFARDKTQYF.

With respect to this clone: Different DNA sequences within this sample yield the same CDR3. This chain links TRBV9 with TRBJ2-3; TRBD2 might be the D (7 bases). CDR3 size: 15 residues. Trimming removed 2 bases at V and 1 base at J, with 11 bases between. The germline gives CDR1 SGDLS, CDR2 YYNGEE. The chain's CDR3 is CASSVLGGGTDTQYF. DNA of the CDR3: TGTGCCAGCAGCGTGTTAGGGGGGGGCACAGATACGCAGTATTTT.

The rearrangement links TRBV27 to TRBJ1-2; 8 positions agree with TRBD1. The J segment lost 4 bases and the V segment lost 3 bases, leaving 1 base of the junction unmatched. Germline-derived CDR1 and CDR2 are MNHEY and SMNVEV (reference sequence). The CDR3 is 13 residues long. CDR3 sequence: CASSFRGPYGYTF. Written as DNA, the CDR3 is TGTGCCAGCAGTTTCAGGGGGCCCTATGGCTACACCTTC.

The chain carries TRBV13 and TRBJ2-1; 10 nucleotides match TRBD1. The CDR3 runs to 15 residues. Germline loops: CDR1 PRHDT, CDR2 FYEKMQ (reference sequence). V lost 5 bases and J lost 5; bases outside the gene matches: 6. CDR3 DNA sequence: TGTGCCAGCAGCAAACGACAGGGGGCCCACAATGAGCAGTTCTTC. Translated, it gives CASSKRQGAHNEQFF.

The chain recombines TRBV28 with TRBJ1-2, with D unclear. With 8 bases removed from V and 5 bases from J, the gap between germline ends came to 9 bases. Germline V CDR1 and CDR2: MDHEN, SYDVKM. CDR3 length: 11 amino acids. The CDR3 spells CASGGYYGYTF. The CDR3 DNA reads as TGTGCCAGCGGAGGGTATTATGGCTACACCTTC.